This T cell receptor beta chain was recorded in a study of cytomegalovirus exposure and HLA in healthy donors. With regard to this clone: Its matching antigen is unknown.

Primers for the PCR totalled 60 Vbeta and 13 Jbeta. Repertoires were generated with immunoSEQ multiplex PCR, while TCRdb's copy carries only in-frame clones and drops some. The data contain roughly 100,000 clones, roughly 80% of them singletons. Germline loops: CDR1 SQVTM, CDR2 ANQGSEA. The V end lost 1 base, the J end lost 2 bases, and 13 bases lay between the germline ends. The CDR3 has 15 residues. Study-level results: Later on, a genetic analysis was performed. It linked a missense variant in DCLRE1C with V- and J-gene trimming of TCR beta. Exclusion as indistinguishable affected some V segments, including TRBV6-2 and TRBV6-3.

The sequenced material came from PBMCs. The TCR was taken from a man aged 35 to 55 in good health and CMV-seronegative. This chain uses TRBV29-1 with TRBJ2-3, with a weak D call TRBD2 (6 bases). CDR3 amino acids: CSVEGGRGSTDTQYF. The CDR3 DNA reads TGCAGCGTTGAAGGAGGGCGGGGATCCACAGATACGCAGTATTTT.